This T cell receptor beta chain is drawn from a study of blood T cells in healthy people across ages. Study information: For every two T cells, template switching captured about one barcoded beta molecule. Broader study findings: A conclusive naive versus antigen-experienced comparison was prevented by the unsorted PBMCs.

Then a second PCR, running roughly 7 to 11 cycles, was carried out with a sample-barcoded 5' primer and a J-beta primer mix. Each TCR beta cDNA got a 12-nucleotide random molecular identifier. TCRdb passed the 5' RACE reads through MiXCR, listing each CDR3 protein once. The table shows about 1.6 million distinct CDR3 sequences, with 30% to 40% occurring only once. Trimming pared 5 bases from V and 6 bases from J, leaving 14 bases between. The CDR3 loop spans 14 amino acids. Germline V gene lookup returns CDR1 SEHNR and CDR2 FQNEAQ (reference sequence). About this clonotype itself: Its antigen is currently unknown.

This chain joins TRBV7-9 and TRBJ1-5, with D perhaps matching TRBD1 (5 bases). The clonotype was recovered from a woman in her twenties or thirties in good health. The specimen was blood. CDR3 DNA sequence: TGTGCCAGCAGCGTAGGGATAGGGGTTCAGCCCCAGCATTTT. This encodes CASSVGIGVQPQHF.